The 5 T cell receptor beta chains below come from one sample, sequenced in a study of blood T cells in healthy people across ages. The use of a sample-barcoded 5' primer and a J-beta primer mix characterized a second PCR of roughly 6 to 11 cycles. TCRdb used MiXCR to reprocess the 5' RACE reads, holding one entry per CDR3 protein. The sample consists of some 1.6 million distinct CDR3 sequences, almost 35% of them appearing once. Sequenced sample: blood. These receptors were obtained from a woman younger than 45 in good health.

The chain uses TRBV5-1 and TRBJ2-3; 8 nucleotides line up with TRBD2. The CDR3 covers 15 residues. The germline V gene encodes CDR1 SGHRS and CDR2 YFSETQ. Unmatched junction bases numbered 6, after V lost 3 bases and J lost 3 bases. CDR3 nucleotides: TGCGCCAGCAGCTGGGCGGCGGGAGGTACAGATACGCAGTATTTT. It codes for CASSWAAGGTDTQYF.

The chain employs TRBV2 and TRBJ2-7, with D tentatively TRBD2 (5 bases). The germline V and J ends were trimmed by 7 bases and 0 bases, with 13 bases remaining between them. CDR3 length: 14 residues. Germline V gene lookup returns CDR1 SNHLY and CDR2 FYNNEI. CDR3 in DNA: TGTGCCAGCACTAGCCAGCGGAGCTCCTACGAGCAGTACTTC. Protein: CASTSQRSSYEQYF.

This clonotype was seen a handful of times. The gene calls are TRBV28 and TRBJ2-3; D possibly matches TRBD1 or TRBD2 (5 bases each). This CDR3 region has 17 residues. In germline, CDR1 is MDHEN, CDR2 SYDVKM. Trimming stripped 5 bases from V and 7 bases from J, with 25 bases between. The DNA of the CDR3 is TGTGCCAGCAGTCCTCCGGTTGGTGGGACGGTGAGGAATACGCAGTATTTT. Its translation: CASSPPVGGTVRNTQYF. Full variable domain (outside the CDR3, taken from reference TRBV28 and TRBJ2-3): DVKVTQSSRYLVKRTGEKVFLECVQDMDHENMFWYRQDPGLGLRLIYFSYDVKMKEKGDIPEGYSVSREKKERFSLILESASTNQTSMYLCASSPPVGGTVRNTQYFGPGTRLTVL.

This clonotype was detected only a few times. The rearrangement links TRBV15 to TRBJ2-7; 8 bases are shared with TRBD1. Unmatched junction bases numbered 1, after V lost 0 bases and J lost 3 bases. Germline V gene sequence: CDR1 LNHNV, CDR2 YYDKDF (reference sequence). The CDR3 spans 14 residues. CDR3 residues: CATSREDRVYEQYF. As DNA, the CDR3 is TGTGCCACCAGCAGAGAGGACAGGGTCTACGAGCAGTACTTC.

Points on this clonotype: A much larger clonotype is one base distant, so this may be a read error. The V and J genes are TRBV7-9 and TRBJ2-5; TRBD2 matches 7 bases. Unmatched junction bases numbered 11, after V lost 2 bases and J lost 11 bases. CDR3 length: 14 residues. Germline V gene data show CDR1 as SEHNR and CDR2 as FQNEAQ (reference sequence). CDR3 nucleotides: TGTGCCAGCAGCTTAAGTGGACTAGATAATGAGCAGTACTTC. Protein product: CASSLSGLDNEQYF.